Listed below are T cell receptor beta chains from one sample, sequenced in a study of graft-versus-host responses after intestinal transplantation. The repertoire was sequenced with immunoSEQ multiplex PCR; TCRdb's copy has only in-frame clones and lacks some. The data contain about 71,000 clones, approximately 93% of them seen just once; the ten biggest clones take up over 0.4%. These receptors' targets are unknown. The sequencing here drew on unstimulated CD8+ T cells sorted from spleen or lymph node cells, taken before intestinal transplant. All receptors derive from a human donor who received an intestinal transplant. The CDR3 runs from the conserved cysteine through the conserved F or W. D genes are given only for firm matches. Only some rows state a clone size, as once, few, many or a class for expanded clones.

NA	once	TRBV27	TRBJ1-1	TGTGCCAGCAGTCTACAGGGTAGCTCTGAAGCTTTCTTT	CASSLQGSSEAFF
TRBD1	NA	TRBV27	TRBJ2-1	TGTGCCAGCAACAGGGGATTCTCCAATGAGCAGTTCTTC	CASNRGFSNEQFF
TRBD1	NA	TRBV5-4	TRBJ2-7	TGTGCCAGCAGTTGGGGGACAGGGGACTACGAGCAGTACTTC	CASSWGTGDYEQYF
NA	NA	TRBV5-8	TRBJ2-5	TGTGCCAGCAGCAATCGGGGCCCAGAGACCCAGTACTTC	CASSNRGPETQYF
NA	NA	TRBV20-1	TRBJ2-7	TGCAGTGCACAAGGACTCGAGCAGTACTTC	CSAQGLEQYF
NA	NA	TRBV5-8	TRBJ1-1	TGTGCCAGCAGCTCTAACAGGGAGACTGAAGCTTTCTTT	CASSSNRETEAFF
TRBD1	NA	TRBV27	TRBJ1-2	TGTGCCAGCAGTCGCACGGGACAGGGGTTGGATGGCTACACCTTC	CASSRTGQGLDGYTF
NA	NA	TRBV19	TRBJ2-3	TGTGCCAGTGGGTTAGGGGGAGTAGCCGCAGATACGCAGTATTTT	CASGLGGVAADTQYF
NA	NA	TRBV6-1	TRBJ1-2	TGTGCCAACAGTGAAGGCCTAAACAGGGACTATGGCTACACCTTC	CANSEGLNRDYGYTF
NA	NA	TRBV5-6	TRBJ2-5	TGTGCCAGCAGCCGACTTGTGGATGTTCTTTACCAAGAGACCCAGTACTTC	CASSRLVDVLYQETQYF
NA	few	TRBV6-1	TRBJ2-3	TGTGCCAGCAGTGAAGCAAAAGGACAGCCAAGGGTCACAGATACGCAGTATTTT	CASSEAKGQPRVTDTQYF
NA	NA	TRBV5-1	TRBJ2-5	TGCGCCAGCAGCTTGACGCAACTGGGGGTGCTAGAGACCCAGTACTTC	CASSLTQLGVLETQYF
NA	NA	TRBV5-1	TRBJ2-1	TGCGCCAGCAGCTTGGAGGACTACCCGTGGGCCAATGAGCAGTTCTTC	CASSLEDYPWANEQFF
TRBD2	NA	TRBV28	TRBJ2-7	TGTGCCAGCAGTTCCGCGGGAGTGAGCTCCTACGAGCAGTACTTC	CASSSAGVSSYEQYF
NA	NA	TRBV2	TRBJ2-7	TGTGCCAGCAGTGACTCAGGGGATGGATACGAGCAGTACTTC	CASSDSGDGYEQYF
NA	NA	TRBV5-5	TRBJ2-7	TGTGCCAGCAGCTTCGGACAGAGAAGCTCCTACGAGCAGTACTTC	CASSFGQRSSYEQYF
TRBD1	NA	TRBV27	TRBJ2-3	TGTGCCAGCAGTTCCGCCCGGACAGGGAGCACAGATACGCAGTATTTT	CASSSARTGSTDTQYF
TRBD1	NA	TRBV9	TRBJ1-6	TGTGCCAGCAGCGTAGTCCCGGGACAGAATTCACCCCTCCACTTT	CASSVVPGQNSPLHF
TRBD1	NA	TRBV6-5	TRBJ2-3	TGTGCCAGCAGTTACTCGATAGGGGACAGGGCAGATACGCAGTATTTT	CASSYSIGDRADTQYF
NA	NA	TRBV6-5	TRBJ2-2	TGTGCCAGCAGTGCCCGGGGAGGAGGCACCGGGGAGCTGTTTTTT	CASSARGGGTGELFF
TRBD2	NA	TRBV10-1	TRBJ2-3	TGCGCCAGCAGTGAGTCGCGGGAGCGGAGGAGCACAGATACGCAGTATTTT	CASSESRERRSTDTQYF
TRBD2	NA	TRBV4-2	TRBJ2-7	TGTGCCAGCAGCCAATTTCGGTATACTAGCGGGAGTGTTTACGAGCAGTACTTC	CASSQFRYTSGSVYEQYF
TRBD2	NA	TRBV7-8	TRBJ2-1	TGTGCCAGCAGCTTAGCGTTGCGGGAGCCCTACAATGAGCAGTTCTTC	CASSLALREPYNEQFF
NA	NA	TRBV27	TRBJ1-5	TGTGCCAGCAGTTTTGATGGGGCAGAAGGTCAGCCCCAGCATTTT	CASSFDGAEGQPQHF
TRBD2	NA	TRBV7-9	TRBJ2-1	TGTGCCAGCAGCGGCGGGTCAGTCTCGCGGGAGACGTGGAATGAGCAGTTCTTC	CASSGGSVSRETWNEQFF
NA	NA	TRBV10-3	TRBJ1-5	TGTGCCATCAGTGCAGGCCTGGTTTCAAATAGCAATCAGCCCCAGCATTTT	CAISAGLVSNSNQPQHF
TRBD2	NA	TRBV15	TRBJ2-1	TGTGCCACCAGCAGAGACGCGGGAGCGGGCCATGAGCAGTTCTTC	CATSRDAGAGHEQFF
NA	NA	TRBV29-1	TRBJ2-6	TGCAGCGTTGGAGGTCGGGAGTTCCTCTCTGGGGCCAACGTCCTGACTTTC	CSVGGREFLSGANVLTF
TRBD2	NA	TRBV27	TRBJ2-3	TGTGCCAGCAGTCGACCCGGGGGGGATACGCAGTATTTT	CASSRPGGDTQYF